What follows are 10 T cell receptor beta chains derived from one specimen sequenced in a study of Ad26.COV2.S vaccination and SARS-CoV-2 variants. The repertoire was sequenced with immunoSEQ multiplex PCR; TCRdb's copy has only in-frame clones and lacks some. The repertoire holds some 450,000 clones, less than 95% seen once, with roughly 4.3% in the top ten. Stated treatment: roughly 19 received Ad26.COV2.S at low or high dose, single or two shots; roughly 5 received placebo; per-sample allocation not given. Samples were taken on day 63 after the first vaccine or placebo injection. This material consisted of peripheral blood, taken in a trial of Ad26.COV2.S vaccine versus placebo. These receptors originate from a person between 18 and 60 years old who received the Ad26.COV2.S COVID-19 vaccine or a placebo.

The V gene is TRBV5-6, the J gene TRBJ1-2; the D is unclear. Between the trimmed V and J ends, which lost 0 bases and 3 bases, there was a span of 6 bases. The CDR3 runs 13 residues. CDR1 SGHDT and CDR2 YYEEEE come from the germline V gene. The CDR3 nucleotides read TGTGCCAGCAGCTTGGGCGGTGACTATGGCTACACCTTC. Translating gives CASSLGGDYGYTF.

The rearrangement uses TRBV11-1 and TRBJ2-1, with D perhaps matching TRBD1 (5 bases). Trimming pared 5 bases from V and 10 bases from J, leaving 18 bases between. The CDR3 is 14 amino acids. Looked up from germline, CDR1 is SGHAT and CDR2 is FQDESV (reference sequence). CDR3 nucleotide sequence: TGTGCCAGCAGCCGTCCCGACAGAGCCTTAGAGCAGTTCTTC. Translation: CASSRPDRALEQFF.

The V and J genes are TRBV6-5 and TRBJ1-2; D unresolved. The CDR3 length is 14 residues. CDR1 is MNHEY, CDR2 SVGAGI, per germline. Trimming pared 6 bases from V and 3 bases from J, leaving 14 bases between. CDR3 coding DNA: TGTGCCAGCAGCCCCCCGAGGGAGGACTATGGCTACACCTTC. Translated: CASSPPREDYGYTF.

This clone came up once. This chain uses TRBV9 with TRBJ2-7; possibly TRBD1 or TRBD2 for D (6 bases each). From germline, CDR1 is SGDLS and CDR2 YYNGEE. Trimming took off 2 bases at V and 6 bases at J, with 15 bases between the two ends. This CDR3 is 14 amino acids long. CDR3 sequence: CASSVGGANGEQYF. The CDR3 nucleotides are TGTGCCAGCAGCGTGGGGGGCGCGAATGGCGAGCAGTACTTC. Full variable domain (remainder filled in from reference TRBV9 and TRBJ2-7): DSGVTQTPKHLITATGQRVTLRCSPRSGDLSVYWYQQSLDQGLQFLIQYYNGEERAKGNILERFSAQQFPDLHSELNLSSLELGDSALYFCASSVGGANGEQYFGPGTRLTVT.

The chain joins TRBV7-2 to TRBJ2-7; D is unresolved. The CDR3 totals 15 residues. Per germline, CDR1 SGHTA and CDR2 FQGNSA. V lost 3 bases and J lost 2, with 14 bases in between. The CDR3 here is CASSFRQALAYEQYF. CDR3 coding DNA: TGTGCCAGCAGCTTTCGCCAAGCCTTAGCCTACGAGCAGTACTTC.

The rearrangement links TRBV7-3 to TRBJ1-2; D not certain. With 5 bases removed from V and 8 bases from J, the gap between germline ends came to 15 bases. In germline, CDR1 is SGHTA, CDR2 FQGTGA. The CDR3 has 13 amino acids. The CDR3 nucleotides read TGTGCCAGCAGCCTCTCGGGGATTGAGGGCTACACCTTC. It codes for CASSLSGIEGYTF. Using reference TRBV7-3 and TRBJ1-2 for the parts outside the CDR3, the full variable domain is GAGVSQTPSNKVTEKGKYVELRCDPISGHTALYWYRQSLGQGPEFLIYFQGTGAADDSGLPNDRFFAVRPEGSVSTLKIQRTERGDSAVYLCASSLSGIEGYTFGSGTRLTVV.

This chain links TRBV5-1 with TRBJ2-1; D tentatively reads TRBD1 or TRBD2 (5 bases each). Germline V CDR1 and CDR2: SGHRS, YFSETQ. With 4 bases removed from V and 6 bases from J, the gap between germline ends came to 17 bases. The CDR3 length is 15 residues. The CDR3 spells CASSRTGTGVNEQFF. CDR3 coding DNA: TGCGCCAGCAGCCGGACCGGGACCGGGGTCAATGAGCAGTTCTTC.

CDR3 sequence reads: CAISESITANYGYTF. CDR3 sequence (DNA): TGTGCCATCAGTGAGTCGATAACAGCTAACTATGGCTACACCTTC. The V and J genes are TRBV10-3 and TRBJ1-2; D gene uncertain. With 0 bases removed from V and 0 bases from J, the gap between germline ends came to 8 bases. This CDR3 has 15 residues. CDR1 and CDR2 (germline): ENHRY, SYGVKD.

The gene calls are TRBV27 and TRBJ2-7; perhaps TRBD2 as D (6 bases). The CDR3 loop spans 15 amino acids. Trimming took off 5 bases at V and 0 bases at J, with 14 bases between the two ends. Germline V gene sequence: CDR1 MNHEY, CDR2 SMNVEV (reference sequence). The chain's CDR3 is CASSPLRESSYEQYF. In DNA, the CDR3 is TGTGCCAGCAGTCCCCTGCGGGAAAGCTCCTACGAGCAGTACTTC.

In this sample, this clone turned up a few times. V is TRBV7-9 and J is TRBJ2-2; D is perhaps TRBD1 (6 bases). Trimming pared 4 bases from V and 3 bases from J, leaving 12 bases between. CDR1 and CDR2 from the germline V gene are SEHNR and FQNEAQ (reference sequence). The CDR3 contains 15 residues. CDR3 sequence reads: CASSSSDSYTGELFF. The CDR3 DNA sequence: TGTGCCAGCAGCTCGTCGGACAGCTACACCGGGGAGCTGTTTTTT.